This TCR beta chain emerged from a study of blood T cell repertoires in COVID-19. About the study: Researchers got acute and convalescent COVID-19 samples from the United States, Italy and Spain.

TCRdb keeps only in-frame clones here, not all; method: immunoSEQ multiplex PCR. This sample has about 16,000 clones, with around nine tenths found just once. This CDR3 has 16 residues. Losses at the gene ends were 4 bases for V and 9 bases for J; bases not matched to a gene: 7. CDR1 and CDR2 (germline): SGHTA, FQGNSA. This clone came up a few times. The TCR originated in a woman at least 80 years old with COVID-19, enrolled during active disease. This rearrangement joins TRBV7-2 to TRBJ2-1, with TRBD2 matching 15 bases. Sequences were obtained from peripheral blood. The CDR3 bases are TGTGCCAGCAGCTACCGGACTAGCGGGAGGGTTGGTGAGCAGTTCTTC. Its translation: CASSYRTSGRVGEQFF. Full variable domain (remainder filled in from reference TRBV7-2 and TRBJ2-1): GAGVSQSPSNKVTEKGKDVELRCDPISGHTALYWYRQSLGQGLEFLIYFQGNSAPDKSGLPSDRFSAERTGGSVSTLTIQRTQQEDSAVYLCASSYRTSGRVGEQFFGPGTRLTVL.